Below are 27 T cell receptor beta chains sequenced from a single sample in a study of control samples from healthy donors and cancer patients. Assay used: immunoSEQ multiplex PCR; TCRdb lists only in-frame clones, some missing. The sample holds about 54,000 clones, roughly 96% seen once. Sequencing used blood. The receptor set was obtained from a woman younger than 45 in good health.

This clone was observed a single time. V gene TRBV30 combines with J gene TRBJ2-1; D possibly corresponds to TRBD2 (5 bases). V lost 2 bases and J lost 0, with 11 bases in between. The CDR3 is made up of 15 amino acids. Germline lookup yields CDR1 GTSNPN and CDR2 SVGIG (reference sequence). The CDR3, as DNA: TGTGCCTGGAGTTCAGCGGAATTCTCCTACAATGAGCAGTTCTTC. Its protein is CAWSSAEFSYNEQFF.

The gene calls are TRBV4-1 and TRBJ1-2; 8 positions agree with TRBD1. CDR3 size: 15 residues. With V trimmed by 0 bases and J by 4 bases, 4 bases remained unmatched. Germline V gives CDR1 MGHRA, CDR2 YSYEKL. CDR3 sequence reads: CASSQDRGTGYGYTF. The CDR3 DNA follows: TGCGCCAGCAGCCAAGATCGGGGGACAGGCTATGGCTACACCTTC.

This sequence joins TRBV18 and TRBJ1-6; the D gene is possibly TRBD1 (6 bases). V shed 2 bases and J shed 6 bases, with 8 bases lying between them. CDR1 and CDR2 (germline): KGHSH, LQKENI. CDR3 length: 14 residues. The DNA for the CDR3 is TGTGCCAGCTCACCAGGACAGCTTAATTCACCCCTCCACTTT. This sequence encodes CASSPGQLNSPLHF.

The gene calls are TRBV7-8 and TRBJ1-1; the match to TRBD1 covers 7 bases. The germline CDR1 and CDR2 sequences are SGHVS and FQNEAQ. The trim removed 5 bases at V and 2 bases at J, leaving 5 bases unmatched. This CDR3 is 14 amino acids long. The CDR3 nucleotides are TGTGCCAGCAGCGTAAACAGGGGAAACACTGAAGCTTTCTTT. This encodes CASSVNRGNTEAFF.

The rearrangement joins TRBV2 to TRBJ1-5; no definite D call. Trimming removed 2 bases at V and 1 base at J, with 9 bases between. The germline V gene encodes CDR1 SNHLY and CDR2 FYNNEI. The CDR3 has 15 residues. This CDR3 reads CASSELGVSNQPQHF. The DNA of the CDR3 is TGTGCCAGCAGTGAACTTGGGGTGAGCAATCAGCCCCAGCATTTT.

The genes are TRBV28 and TRBJ2-7; 7 bases match TRBD2. The trim removed 6 bases at V and 4 bases at J, leaving 6 bases unmatched. Germline CDR1 reads MDHEN; CDR2 reads SYDVKM. The CDR3 consists of 13 residues. This chain's CDR3 is CASRPGLVYEQYF. CDR3 DNA: TGTGCCAGCAGGCCCGGACTAGTTTACGAGCAGTACTTC.

The chain couples TRBV28 to TRBJ2-3; 9 nucleotides line up with TRBD2. Germline V gene data show CDR1 as MDHEN and CDR2 as SYDVKM. This CDR3 spans 14 amino acids. V shed 3 bases and J 4 bases; nucleotides not matched to a gene: 2. DNA for the CDR3: TGTGCCAGCAGTTTTAGCGGGAGATCAGATACGCAGTATTTT. This codes for CASSFSGRSDTQYF.

The gene calls are TRBV7-8 and TRBJ2-1; D gene uncertain. The CDR3 spans 16 residues. V lost 5 bases to trimming and J lost 0 bases, with 14 bases between them. From germline, CDR1 is SGHVS and CDR2 FQNEAQ. The CDR3 here is CASSPRAASSYNEQFF. CDR3 nucleotide sequence: TGTGCCAGCAGCCCCCGGGCGGCGAGCTCCTACAATGAGCAGTTCTTC. Based on the CDR3 plus reference TRBV7-8 and TRBJ2-1, the full variable domain is GAGVSQSPRYKVAKRGQDVALRCDPISGHVSLFWYQQALGQGPEFLTYFQNEAQLDKSGLPSDRFFAERPEGSVSTLKIQRTQQEDSAVYLCASSPRAASSYNEQFFGPGTRLTVL.

The chain has TRBV7-9 and TRBJ2-5, with D possibly TRBD2 on 5 matching bases. This CDR3 spans 15 amino acids. Germline CDR1 is SEHNR and CDR2 is FQNEAQ (reference sequence). V lost 1 base, J lost 2 bases, and 11 bases lay in between. The CDR3 DNA follows: TGTGCCAGCAGCTTAGTGGTCCGGGATCAAGAGACCCAGTACTTC. Translated, it gives CASSLVVRDQETQYF. The full variable domain, completed using reference TRBV7-9 and TRBJ2-5, is DTGVSQNPRHKITKRGQNVTFRCDPISEHNRLYWYRQTLGQGPEFLTYFQNEAQLEKSRLLSDRFSAERPKGSFSTLEIQRTEQGDSAMYLCASSLVVRDQETQYFGPGTRLLVL.

This clone occurred once. DNA of the CDR3: TGTGCCTGGAGCGGGGAGGGCAAGTATTTT. Translation gives CAWSGEGKYF. V usage is TRBV30 and J usage is TRBJ2-3, with 7 bases aligning to TRBD2. The CDR3 has 10 residues. Germline V lookup: CDR1 GTSNPN, CDR2 SVGIG (reference sequence). J gave up 13 bases and V 3 bases, and 4 bases lay outside the gene matches.

This clone was observed once. V and J are TRBV7-2 and TRBJ1-1, with no clear D. The ends were cut back, 4 bases at V and 2 bases at J, with 11 bases in the middle. Germline CDR1 SGHTA, CDR2 FQGNSA. This CDR3 spans 14 amino acids. This CDR3 is CASSYLERNTEAFF. CDR3 bases: TGTGCCAGCAGCTACCTCGAGAGAAACACTGAAGCTTTCTTT. The full variable domain, completed using reference TRBV7-2 and TRBJ1-1, is GAGVSQSPSNKVTEKGKDVELRCDPISGHTALYWYRQSLGQGLEFLIYFQGNSAPDKSGLPSDRFSAERTGGSVSTLTIQRTQQEDSAVYLCASSYLERNTEAFFGQGTRLTVV.

This clone was seen more than once but under ten times. The rearrangement links TRBV5-1 to TRBJ2-7, with D possibly being TRBD1 (6 bases). Germline CDR1 is SGHRS and CDR2 is YFSETQ. This CDR3 has 13 residues. Trimming left V 6 bases short and J 7 bases short, with 17 bases between. The CDR3 DNA is TGCGCCAGCAACTCGGGACACCGAGGGGAGCAGTACTTC. It yields the protein CASNSGHRGEQYF.

The V call is TRBV2, the J call TRBJ1-1; D is uncertain. Germline V gene sequence: CDR1 SNHLY, CDR2 FYNNEI. The CDR3 is 11 residues long. The V end lost 8 bases, the J end lost 1 base, and 5 bases lay between the germline ends. CDR3 nucleotide sequence: TGTGCCAGCCGACGGAACACTGAAGCTTTCTTT. Translating it yields CASRRNTEAFF.

V and J are TRBV19 and TRBJ1-1; D remains ambiguous. V was pared by 3 bases and J by 2 bases, with 13 bases between. Germline CDR1 LNHDA, CDR2 SQIVND (reference sequence). The CDR3 covers 15 residues. The CDR3 DNA reads as TGTGCCAGTAGTATCTTGACGAACTTTAACACTGAAGCTTTCTTT. Translated: CASSILTNFNTEAFF.

The CDR3: CASSTDGTSTDTQYF. The CDR3 DNA reads as TGTGCCAGCAGCACGGACGGGACTAGCACAGATACGCAGTATTTT. The chain has TRBV5-4 and TRBJ2-3; tentatively, D is TRBD2 (6 bases). V shed 4 bases and J shed 0 bases, with 12 bases lying between them. CDR3 length equals 15 residues. Germline V CDR1 and CDR2: SGHNT, YYREEE (reference sequence).

This rearrangement joins TRBV27 to TRBJ2-2, with D perhaps given as TRBD1 or TRBD2 (5 bases each). The CDR3 has 13 amino acids. The V gene's germline CDR1 is MNHEY and CDR2 SMNVEV (reference sequence). Trimming took off 7 bases at V and 3 bases at J, with 9 bases between the two ends. The CDR3, as DNA: TGTGCCAGCACCAGAGGGGACACCGGGGAGCTGTTTTTT. Protein: CASTRGDTGELFF.

The chain uses TRBV19 and TRBJ2-5; 12 bases map to TRBD2. V trimming: 5 bases; J trimming: 4 bases; junction bases outside the gene matches: 8. The CDR3 length is 16 residues. Germline CDR1 LNHDA, CDR2 SQIVND (reference sequence). The CDR3 loop is CASSPSSGRGRETQYF. The CDR3 DNA sequence: TGTGCCAGTAGTCCTTCTAGCGGGAGGGGGCGAGAGACCCAGTACTTC.

In its sample, this clone was seen once. This rearrangement joins TRBV3-1 (or the pseudogene TRBV3-2) to TRBJ1-1, with D possibly matching TRBD1 (6 bases). V dropped 4 bases and J dropped 3 bases, with 18 bases sitting between them. Germline V gene lookup returns CDR1 LGHDT and CDR2 YNNKEL (reference sequence). CDR3 length: 16 residues. The CDR3, as DNA: TGTGCCAGCAGCCGAAGGGGGGGTCGTGAGGACACTGAAGCTTTCTTT. This translates into CASSRRGGREDTEAFF.

This chain joins TRBV2 and TRBJ2-1; 7 bases align to TRBD2. The CDR3 contains 16 residues. CDR1 and CDR2 from the germline V gene are SNHLY and FYNNEI. With V trimmed by 6 bases and J by 1 base, 9 bases remained unmatched. The CDR3 reads CASRVSGEGSYNEQFF. Written as DNA, the CDR3 is TGTGCCAGCAGGGTTTCGGGGGAGGGATCCTACAATGAGCAGTTCTTC.

This clone was found once. V is TRBV2 and J is TRBJ1-4; 7 bases match TRBD1. With V trimmed by 5 bases and J by 0 bases, 0 bases remained unmatched. The CDR3 loop spans 14 amino acids. Germline CDR1 reads SNHLY; CDR2 reads FYNNEI. The CDR3 bases are TGTGCCAGCAGTCAGGGGGCAACTAATGAAAAACTGTTTTTT. Translated: CASSQGATNEKLFF.

The chain joins TRBV20-1 to TRBJ2-5, with no clear D. The CDR3 is 11 residues long. V was trimmed by 3 bases and J by 5 bases, leaving 7 bases between them. Germline V lookup: CDR1 DFQATT, CDR2 SNEGSKA (reference sequence). CDR3 amino acids: CSASSMETQYF. The CDR3 region has the DNA TGCAGTGCTAGTAGCATGGAGACCCAGTACTTC.

The V gene is TRBV6-1, the J gene TRBJ1-5; 7 nucleotides align to TRBD1. The CDR3 loop spans 18 amino acids. V gave up 4 bases and J gave up 0 bases; unmatched junction bases: 12. Germline V gene lookup returns CDR1 MNHNS and CDR2 SASEGT. The CDR3 region is CASSGPLGTDYSNQPQHF. The CDR3 bases are TGTGCCAGCAGTGGGCCGTTGGGGACAGATTATAGCAATCAGCCCCAGCATTTT.

This CDR3 is CAWSVRAGAPLAKNIQYF. The DNA of the CDR3 is TGTGCCTGGAGTGTCCGAGCGGGAGCACCACTAGCCAAAAACATTCAGTACTTC. The V and J genes are TRBV30 and TRBJ2-4; 8 bases agree with TRBD2. From germline, CDR1 is GTSNPN and CDR2 SVGIG (reference sequence). The CDR3 has 18 residues. V lost 0 bases to trimming and J lost 0 bases; unmatched junction nucleotides: 10.

V is TRBV4-1 and J is TRBJ1-4, with no clear D. Germline assignment: CDR1 MGHRA and CDR2 YSYEKL. V lost 0 bases, J lost 8 bases, and 10 bases lay in between. This CDR3 comprises 14 residues. CDR3 amino acids: CASSQEGLEEKLFF. The CDR3 coding sequence is TGCGCCAGCAGCCAAGAGGGGTTAGAAGAAAAACTGTTTTTT.

Note on this clone: The sample holds other DNA sequences that translate to the same CDR3. This rearrangement joins TRBV29-1 to TRBJ1-3; D remains ambiguous. The CDR3 length is 13 residues. Trimming took off 3 bases at V and 3 bases at J, with 9 bases between the two ends. The germline V gene has CDR1 SQVTM and CDR2 ANQGSEA. CDR3 region: CSVEAGGGNTIYF. CDR3 nucleotide sequence: TGCAGCGTTGAGGCGGGAGGTGGAAACACCATATATTTT.

This chain connects TRBV27 to TRBJ2-1; 7 bases agree with TRBD1. In germline, CDR1 is MNHEY, CDR2 SMNVEV (reference sequence). V dropped 6 bases and J dropped 15; count of bases not matched to a gene: 11. This CDR3 is built from 12 residues. CDR3 DNA sequence: TGTGCCAGCAGCCCTAACTACAGGGGTCTGTTCTTC. This codes for CASSPNYRGLFF.

The V call is TRBV3-1 (or the pseudogene TRBV3-2), the J call TRBJ2-1; no reliable D call. The V and J ends lost 4 bases and 6 bases respectively, with 19 bases between them. CDR1 and CDR2 (germline): LGHDT, YNNKEL (reference sequence). The CDR3 sequence is 16 residues long. The CDR3 sequence: CASSRRRVPWGNEQFF. The CDR3 DNA sequence: TGTGCCAGCAGCCGCCGAAGGGTGCCGTGGGGCAATGAGCAGTTCTTC.